The clone carrying this T cell receptor beta chain was observed a few times. No antigen is known for it. This sample is part of a study of post-analysis software for immune sequencing data. Unique molecular identifiers tagged the TCR beta cDNA libraries. Out of 1 to 10 million T cells, a few hundred thousand cDNA molecules were generated. A single record per CDR3 protein comes from TCRdb applying MiXCR to the PCR reads. This table has about 770,000 distinct CDR3 sequences, just over 45% appearing once. Study findings and constraints: With TRBV5-6, TRBV5-1 and TRBV20-1 included, about five TRBV segments were more frequent in patients than in controls.

Per germline, CDR1 SEHNR and CDR2 FQNEAQ (reference sequence). This CDR3 is 14 amino acids long. Trimming took off 5 bases at V and 1 base at J, with 11 bases between the two ends. Sequenced: blood. The rearrangement joins TRBV7-9 to TRBJ2-5; a weak D match, TRBD2 (5 bases). The TCR comes from a girl aged 10 to 17 with multiple sclerosis. The CDR3: CASSPRGSQETQYF. The CDR3 DNA sequence: TGTGCCAGCAGCCCCCGAGGGAGCCAAGAGACCCAGTACTTC.